The entry that follows covers one TCR beta chain sequence. PCR employed 60 Vbeta and 13 Jbeta primers. Here immunoSEQ multiplex PCR was the method, and the copy in TCRdb shows in-frame clones only, minus some. The sample has just over 200,000 clones. The trim removed 9 bases at V and 5 bases at J, leaving 5 bases unmatched. Germline CDR1 and CDR2: LNHDA and SQIVND (reference sequence). This CDR3 has 12 residues. This entry comes from a study of cytomegalovirus exposure and HLA in healthy donors. The chain carries TRBV19 and TRBJ2-5, with 8 bases identical to TRBD2. The source of this sequence is a girl aged 2-9 years in good health and CMV-seropositive. The sample taken for sequencing was PBMCs. CDR3 sequence reads: CASGGAEETQYF. In nucleotides, the CDR3 is TGTGCCAGCGGGGGGGCTGAGGAGACCCAGTACTTC.